This passage covers 20 T cell receptor beta chains from one sample sequenced in a study of shared clonotypes between healthy human individuals. CD45RO-negative cells were positively selected for CCR7, leaving out terminally differentiated effector memory CD45RA+ cells. This table comes from immunoSEQ multiplex PCR, and its TCRdb copy is limited to in-frame clones, with some not included. The sample holds hundreds of thousands of clones, 90% to 97% seen once. The specimen was naive CD8+ T cells sorted from blood. Receptors originate from a woman aged 25 to 39 in good health.

The rearrangement uses TRBV7-8 and TRBJ2-5; 7 nucleotides agree with TRBD2. This CDR3 region has 13 residues. CDR1 SGHVS and CDR2 FQNEAQ come from the germline V gene. J was trimmed by 4 bases and V by 2 bases; bases with no gene match: 1. CDR3 coding DNA: TGTGCCAGCAGCTTATGGGGGGGAGAGACCCAGTACTTC. Residues: CASSLWGGETQYF.

This chain links TRBV5-1 with TRBJ2-7; possibly TRBD2 for D (6 bases). Germline assignment: CDR1 SGHRS and CDR2 YFSETQ. Between the trimmed V and J ends, which lost 1 base and 3 bases, there was a span of 11 bases. The CDR3 loop spans 14 amino acids. This CDR3 reads CASSLSGRNYEQYF. CDR3 DNA sequence: TGCGCCAGCAGCTTGAGTGGGAGGAACTACGAGCAGTACTTC. Drawing the rest from reference TRBV5-1 and TRBJ2-7, the complete variable domain is KAGVTQTPRYLIKTRGQQVTLSCSPISGHRSVSWYQQTPGQGLQFLFEYFSETQRNKGNFPGRFSGRQFSNSRSEMNVSTLELGDSALYLCASSLSGRNYEQYFGPGTRLTVT.

The chain joins TRBV28 to TRBJ2-7, with D possibly TRBD2 on 6 matching bases. The CDR3 totals 17 residues. Trimming stripped 3 bases from V and 3 bases from J, with 21 bases between. Germline V gives CDR1 MDHEN, CDR2 SYDVKM. CDR3 nucleotides: TGTGCCAGCAGTTTTACTCGGGACTGGAGGTCCCTCTACGAGCAGTACTTC. It translates to CASSFTRDWRSLYEQYF.

V is TRBV7-8 and J is TRBJ2-1; TRBD2 agrees at 8 bases. The V gene end was trimmed by 0 bases and the J gene end by 2 bases; junction bases not matched to a gene: 9. The CDR3 spans 18 residues. Germline V gives CDR1 SGHVS, CDR2 FQNEAQ. The CDR3 loop reads CASSLAFVSGIPYNEQFF. In DNA, the CDR3 is TGTGCCAGCAGCTTAGCTTTCGTTAGCGGGATTCCCTACAATGAGCAGTTCTTC.

The J gene is TRBJ2-7, the V gene TRBV13, with D hard to call. The germline V gene encodes CDR1 PRHDT and CDR2 FYEKMQ (reference sequence). With 1 base removed from V and 3 bases from J, the gap between germline ends came to 10 bases. The length of the CDR3 is 14 residues. CDR3 sequence reads: CASSLVAGHYEQYF. For the CDR3, the DNA is TGTGCCAGCAGCTTAGTGGCCGGGCACTACGAGCAGTACTTC.

J is TRBJ2-1 and V is TRBV29-1; 7 nucleotides match TRBD1. The J segment lost 7 bases and the V segment lost 3 bases, leaving 6 bases of the junction unmatched. Per germline, CDR1 SQVTM and CDR2 ANQGSEA. The CDR3 spans 13 residues. The CDR3 DNA reads TGCAGCGTTGAGGCGACAGGGTGGAATGAGCAGTTCTTC. Translation: CSVEATGWNEQFF.

The chain combines TRBV28 with TRBJ1-2; tentative D call: TRBD1 (6 bases). Trimming removed 7 bases at V and 8 bases at J, with 23 bases between. CDR1 is MDHEN, CDR2 SYDVKM, per germline. The CDR3 length is 15 residues. CDR3 DNA: TGTGCCAGCATCACAACCCCGGGACAACCAGAGGGCTACACCTTC. This gives the protein CASITTPGQPEGYTF.

The gene calls are TRBV5-5 and TRBJ2-7; D ambiguous. The germline V and J ends were trimmed by 2 bases and 1 base, with 13 bases remaining between them. Per germline, CDR1 SGHKS and CDR2 YYEKEE (reference sequence). The CDR3 covers 15 residues. The CDR3, as DNA: TGTGCCAGCAGCTTCCTTTGGACGGATTCCTACGAGCAGTACTTC. Residues: CASSFLWTDSYEQYF.

The chain employs TRBV19 and TRBJ2-1; 7 positions agree with TRBD1. The CDR3 sequence is 15 residues long. The ends lost 7 bases at V and 2 bases at J; junction bases unmatched: 8. Per the germline V gene, CDR1 is LNHDA and CDR2 is SQIVND (reference sequence). In DNA, the CDR3 is TGTGCCAGTAACCCCCGGGACAGACCCTACAATGAGCAGTTCTTC. Translated, it gives CASNPRDRPYNEQFF.

This clone was counted a single time. The chain joins TRBV6-5 to TRBJ2-1; D is uncertain. V was pared by 0 bases and J by 10 bases, with 10 bases between. Germline CDR1 is MNHEY and CDR2 is SVGAGI. This CDR3 has 13 residues. The CDR3 loop reads CASSYSYSSEQFF. CDR3 DNA sequence: TGTGCCAGCAGTTACTCCTATAGCTCGGAGCAGTTCTTC.

Points on this clone: Other nucleotide sequences in the sample specify the same CDR3. The V and J genes are TRBV6-1 and TRBJ2-1; D remains ambiguous. CDR3 size: 14 residues. Germline CDR1 reads MNHNS; CDR2 reads SASEGT. Deletions cut 2 bases from V and 0 bases from J, with 5 bases between. The CDR3: CASSEMSSYNEQFF. CDR3 DNA: TGTGCCAGCAGTGAAATGAGCTCCTACAATGAGCAGTTCTTC.

The V call is TRBV20-1, the J call TRBJ2-7; unclear D gene. The germline gives CDR1 DFQATT, CDR2 SNEGSKA (reference sequence). The CDR3 totals 11 residues. V was trimmed by 7 bases and J by 4 bases, leaving 11 bases between them. The CDR3 reads CSGDDVYEQYF. The CDR3 DNA reads as TGCAGTGGAGATGACGTATACGAGCAGTACTTC.

This chain uses TRBV2 with TRBJ1-2, with no clear D. This CDR3 comprises 14 residues. Trimming left V 4 bases short and J 2 bases short, with 11 bases between. The germline V gene encodes CDR1 SNHLY and CDR2 FYNNEI. The CDR3 is CASSASRSNYGYTF. The CDR3, as DNA: TGTGCCAGCAGTGCGAGTCGGTCAAACTATGGCTACACCTTC.

The rearrangement uses TRBV28 and TRBJ2-7; D gene unclear. Germline CDR1 and CDR2: MDHEN and SYDVKM. Trimming removed 5 bases from V and 4 bases from J, with 9 bases in between. The CDR3 has 12 residues. The CDR3 sequence is CASSEERYEQYF. In nucleotides, the CDR3 is TGTGCCAGCAGTGAGGAAAGGTACGAGCAGTACTTC.

CDR3 in amino acids: CASSPYVGTSADNEQFF. The CDR3 nucleotides are TGTGCCAGCAGCCCCTATGTTGGGACTAGCGCCGACAATGAGCAGTTCTTC. The chain carries TRBV4-2 and TRBJ2-1; TRBD2 matches at 10 bases. This CDR3 comprises 17 residues. Trimming cost V 4 bases and J 5 bases; bases outside gene matches: 11. Germline V lookup: CDR1 LGHNA, CDR2 YNFKEQ.

This chain joins TRBV4-1 and TRBJ2-5; the D is unclear. TRBJ2-7 matches the DNA end more closely, so the J call is doubtful. Germline V gene sequence: CDR1 MGHRA, CDR2 YSYEKL. The CDR3 extends over 13 amino acids. The CDR3 region is CASSQEITYEQYF. The CDR3 DNA is TGCGCCAGCAGCCAAGAGATCACCTACGAGCAGTACTTC.

The V gene is TRBV4-1, the J gene TRBJ2-7; possibly TRBD2 for D (7 bases). Germline lookup yields CDR1 MGHRA and CDR2 YSYEKL. V was shortened by 4 bases and J by 5 bases, with 15 bases between the two germline ends. The CDR3 is 14 amino acids. CDR3 DNA sequence: TGCGCCAGCAGCCCCAGCGAGGGGGGGAACGAGCAGTACTTC. This translates into CASSPSEGGNEQYF.

The chain links TRBV11-2 to TRBJ2-7; 9 bases align to TRBD2. J lost 3 bases, V lost 1 base, and 10 bases had no gene match. This CDR3 contains 17 residues. The germline CDR1 and CDR2 sequences are SGHAT and FQNNGV. Written as DNA, the CDR3 is TGTGCCAGCAGCTTAGGCGTAATAGCGGGGGTTAACTACGAGCAGTACTTC. Translation: CASSLGVIAGVNYEQYF.

The chain recombines TRBV9 with TRBJ2-5; 7 bases agree with TRBD1. The V gene end was trimmed by 4 bases and the J gene end by 4 bases; junction bases not matched to a gene: 1. The CDR3 extends over 12 amino acids. CDR1 is SGDLS, CDR2 YYNGEE, per germline. CDR3 sequence (DNA): TGTGCCAGCAGCCGACAGGGAGAGACCCAGTACTTC. Its protein is CASSRQGETQYF.

Only one count was recorded for this clone. The chain combines TRBV5-6 with TRBJ2-3; D tentatively fits TRBD1 or TRBD2 (5 bases each). CDR3 length: 15 residues. V was cut by 4 bases and J by 2 bases, with 14 bases left in between. Germline CDR1 reads SGHDT; CDR2 reads YYEEEE. In nucleotides, the CDR3 is TGTGCCAGCAGCACGGGACCTTTTTTCACAGATACGCAGTATTTT. Translated: CASSTGPFFTDTQYF.